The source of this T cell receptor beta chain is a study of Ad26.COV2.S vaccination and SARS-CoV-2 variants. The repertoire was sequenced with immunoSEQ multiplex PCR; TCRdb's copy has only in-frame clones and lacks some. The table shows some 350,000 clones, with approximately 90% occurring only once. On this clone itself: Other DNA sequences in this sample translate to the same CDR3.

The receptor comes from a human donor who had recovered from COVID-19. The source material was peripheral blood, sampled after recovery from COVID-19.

The chain's CDR3 is CASSPDPGETQYF. The CDR3 bases are TGTGCCAGTAGCCCTGATCCGGGGGAGACCCAGTACTTC. The chain recombines TRBV19 with TRBJ2-5; a weak D match, TRBD2 (5 bases). There are 13 residues in the CDR3. Deletions cut 6 bases from V and 5 bases from J, with 13 bases between. Germline CDR1 and CDR2: LNHDA and SQIVND (reference sequence).